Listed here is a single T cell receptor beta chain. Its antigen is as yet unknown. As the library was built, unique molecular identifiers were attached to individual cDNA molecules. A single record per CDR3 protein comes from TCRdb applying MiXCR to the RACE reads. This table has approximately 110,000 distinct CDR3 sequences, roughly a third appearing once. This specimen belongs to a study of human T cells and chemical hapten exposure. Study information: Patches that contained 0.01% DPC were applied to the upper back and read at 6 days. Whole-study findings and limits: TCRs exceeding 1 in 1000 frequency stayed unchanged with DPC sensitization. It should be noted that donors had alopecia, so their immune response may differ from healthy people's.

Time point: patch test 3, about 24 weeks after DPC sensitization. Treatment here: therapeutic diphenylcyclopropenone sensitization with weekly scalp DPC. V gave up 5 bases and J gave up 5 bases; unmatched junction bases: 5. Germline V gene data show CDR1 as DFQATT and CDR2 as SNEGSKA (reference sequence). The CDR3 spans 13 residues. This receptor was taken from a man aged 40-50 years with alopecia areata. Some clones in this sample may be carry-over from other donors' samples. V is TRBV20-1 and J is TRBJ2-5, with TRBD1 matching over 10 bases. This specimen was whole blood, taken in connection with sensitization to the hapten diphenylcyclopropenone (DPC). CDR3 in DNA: TGCAGTGCTGACAGGGGGCGGGGGGAGACCCAGTACTTC. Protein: CSADRGRGETQYF.